One sample yielded the 20 T cell receptor beta chains listed below, sequenced in a study of T cells after yellow fever vaccination. From the 5' RACE reads, TCRdb called clonotypes with MiXCR, one entry per CDR3 protein. The table includes some 110,000 distinct CDR3 sequences, 8% to 9.5% detected once. The sample was CD8+ T cells sorted from PBMCs, taken 45 days after the yellow fever booster vaccination. The receptors stem from a man younger than 40 who received the YFV17D yellow fever vaccine.

This clonotype was observed at least ten times. The V call is TRBV5-1, the J call TRBJ2-1; tentative D call: TRBD2 (6 bases). The CDR3 loop spans 16 amino acids. The V and J ends lost 0 bases and 0 bases respectively, with 10 bases between them. The germline gives CDR1 SGHRS, CDR2 YFSETQ. DNA of the CDR3: TGCGCCAGCAGCTTGGTACGGGAGTCCTCCTACAATGAGCAGTTCTTC. This translates into CASSLVRESSYNEQFF.

This clonotype was detected ten times or more. The chain couples TRBV6-2 or TRBV6-3 to TRBJ1-5; unclear D gene. Looked up from germline, CDR1 is MNHEY and CDR2 is SVGEGT. The CDR3 runs to 13 residues. Deletions cut 2 bases from V and 14 bases from J, with 16 bases between. The chain's CDR3 is CASSYVGPPSEHF. CDR3 DNA: TGTGCCAGCAGTTACGTTGGGCCGCCGTCGGAGCATTTT.

About this clonotype itself: This could be a read error, since a much larger clone is one nucleotide away. The CDR3 spells CASNFRGGSNQPQHF. DNA for the CDR3: TGTGCCAGCAATTTTAGGGGAGGGAGCAATCAGCCCCAGCATTTT. The rearrangement joins TRBV12-3 or TRBV12-4 to TRBJ1-5; D possibly corresponds to TRBD1 (5 bases). V was pared by 7 bases and J by 1 base, with 14 bases between. The CDR3 runs 15 residues.

This clonotype was detected many times. The chain couples TRBV10-2 to TRBJ1-4; no firm D call. Trimming cost V 2 bases and J 8 bases, with 12 bases left between them. Germline V gives CDR1 WSHSY, CDR2 SAAADI. The CDR3 contains 14 residues. DNA of the CDR3: TGCGCCAGCAGTGAGAACCCCACGGTAGAAAAACTGTTTTTT. Translating gives CASSENPTVEKLFF.

This clonotype has at least ten counts. CDR3 in amino acids: CASSSAFSNYGYTF. The CDR3 coding sequence is TGTGCCAGCAGCTCGGCCTTTTCTAACTATGGCTACACCTTC. The chain is built from TRBV5-6 and TRBJ1-2; D remains unclear. V lost 3 bases, J lost 0 bases, and 9 bases lay in between. The CDR3 sequence is 14 residues long. CDR1 is SGHDT and CDR2 is YYEEEE in the germline V gene.

This clonotype was recorded at least ten times. The chain joins TRBV5-1 to TRBJ2-5; no reliable D call. Germline V gene data show CDR1 as SGHRS and CDR2 as YFSETQ. The V and J ends lost 3 bases and 6 bases respectively, with 12 bases between them. The CDR3 covers 13 residues. The CDR3 spells CASSSGYGQTQYF. The CDR3 coding sequence is TGCGCCAGCAGCTCCGGATACGGTCAGACCCAGTACTTC.

In this sample, this clonotype turned up many times. This chain connects TRBV12-3 or TRBV12-4 to TRBJ2-1, with D possibly matching TRBD2 (6 bases). V was cut by 8 bases and J by 2 bases, with 13 bases left in between. This CDR3 comprises 14 residues. CDR3 amino acids: CASVQKRAYNEQFF. In DNA form, the CDR3 reads TGTGCCAGCGTCCAGAAGCGGGCCTACAATGAGCAGTTCTTC.

This clonotype was seen at least ten times. This chain links TRBV7-2 with TRBJ2-3; 10 positions agree with TRBD2. The V segment lost 5 bases and the J segment 6 bases; nucleotides outside the gene matches: 8. The CDR3 totals 15 residues. Germline CDR1 and CDR2: SGHTA and FQGNSA. The CDR3 region has the DNA TGTGCCAGCAGCCTGCTAGCGGGAGTCCCCGATACGCAGTATTTT. Residues: CASSLLAGVPDTQYF.

Ten or more counts support this clonotype. V gene TRBV28 combines with J gene TRBJ2-2; 9 bases are shared with TRBD2. V lost 6 bases, J lost 6 bases, and 8 bases stayed unmatched. Germline CDR1 and CDR2: MDHEN and SYDVKM. This CDR3 is built from 15 residues. In DNA form, the CDR3 reads TGTGCCAGCAGCTCCCTTAGCGGGAGTTCCGGGGAGCTGTTTTTT. This gives the protein CASSSLSGSSGELFF.

This clonotype was recorded many times. The chain recombines TRBV9 with TRBJ2-1; 14 nucleotides align to TRBD2. Per germline, CDR1 SGDLS and CDR2 YYNGEE. The CDR3 sequence is 15 residues long. Trimming cost V 3 bases and J 5 bases; bases outside gene matches: 1. For the CDR3, the DNA is TGTGCCAGCAGCGGGACTAGCGGGAGGAACAATGAGCAGTTCTTC. This gives the protein CASSGTSGRNNEQFF.

This clonotype occurred a few times. V gene TRBV7-9 combines with J gene TRBJ2-1; no clear D. The CDR3 totals 13 residues. Germline V lookup: CDR1 SEHNR, CDR2 FQNEAQ (reference sequence). Trimming shortened V by 3 bases and J by 6 bases, and 9 bases separated the two germline ends. The DNA for the CDR3 is TGTGCCAGCAGCTTGGGCAGTACCAATGAGCAGTTCTTC. This codes for CASSLGSTNEQFF.

J is TRBJ2-7 and V is TRBV29-1; perhaps TRBD1 as D (7 bases). Germline-derived CDR1 and CDR2 are SQVTM and ANQGSEA. The CDR3 runs to 13 residues. V gave up 5 bases and J gave up 5 bases, with 16 bases separating them. DNA for the CDR3: TGCAGCGTTACGGAGGGGGCTATCCACGAGCAGTACTTC. Amino acid sequence: CSVTEGAIHEQYF.

The chain combines TRBV2 with TRBJ2-5; D is unresolved. The CDR3 runs to 11 residues. V was cut by 10 bases and J by 4 bases, with 10 bases left in between. Germline CDR1 and CDR2: SNHLY and FYNNEI. The CDR3 DNA sequence: TGTGCCACCGCAGTAGGAGAGACCCAGTACTTC. This translates into CATAVGETQYF.

This clonotype was detected a few times. CDR3 region: CSARRGSSPEAFF. The CDR3 DNA reads as TGCAGTGCTAGAAGGGGGTCGAGCCCTGAAGCTTTCTTT. The chain couples TRBV20-1 to TRBJ1-1, with D perhaps matching TRBD1 (6 bases). Trimming shortened V by 2 bases and J by 6 bases, and 13 bases separated the two germline ends. Germline V lookup: CDR1 DFQATT, CDR2 SNEGSKA (reference sequence). The CDR3 extends over 13 amino acids.

This clonotype was seen repeatedly, ten times or more. The V gene is TRBV4-2, the J gene TRBJ1-1, with a possible D match to TRBD1 (5 bases). Per the germline V gene, CDR1 is LGHNA and CDR2 is YNFKEQ. The CDR3 sequence is 15 residues long. Trimming stripped 4 bases from V and 6 bases from J, with 18 bases between. CDR3 sequence: CASSPLRETGAEAFF. CDR3 DNA sequence: TGTGCCAGCAGCCCCCTACGGGAAACAGGCGCTGAAGCTTTCTTT.

This clonotype was counted many times. The CDR3 DNA follows: TGTGCCAGCAGCTTAGTGGCGGGGGACTCCCTAAGCAATGAGCAGTTCTTC. Translating gives CASSLVAGDSLSNEQFF. The chain combines TRBV7-9 with TRBJ2-1; 7 positions match TRBD2. CDR3 size: 17 residues. Germline-derived CDR1 and CDR2 are SEHNR and FQNEAQ (reference sequence). The junction had 12 bases not matched to a gene; V was cut back by 1 base and J by 6 bases.

This clonotype was counted ten times or more. This rearrangement joins TRBV10-3 to TRBJ2-5; tentative D call: TRBD2 (6 bases). V was trimmed by 5 bases and J by 2 bases, leaving 15 bases between them. The CDR3 runs 15 residues. Per germline, CDR1 ENHRY and CDR2 SYGVKD. The CDR3 loop reads CAISPAGGFQETQYF. The CDR3 nucleotides are TGTGCCATCAGTCCGGCCGGAGGGTTTCAAGAGACCCAGTACTTC.

This clonotype showed up many times. The rearrangement joins TRBV4-3 to TRBJ2-1; 7 bases are a match to TRBD2. V dropped 2 bases and J dropped 0; count of bases not matched to a gene: 4. The CDR3 covers 16 residues. CDR1 and CDR2 (germline): LGHNA, YSLEER. CDR3 loop: CASSQLGGSSYNEQFF. The CDR3 DNA is TGCGCCAGCAGCCAACTTGGCGGGAGCTCCTACAATGAGCAGTTCTTC.

As to this clonotype: A read error may explain this, as a much larger clone is one base away. The chain joins TRBV12-3 or TRBV12-4 to TRBJ2-3; 11 bases fit TRBD2. The ends lost 1 base at V and 4 bases at J; junction bases unmatched: 1. The CDR3 loop spans 15 amino acids. The CDR3 protein is CASSLVAGGPDTQYF. Written as DNA, the CDR3 is TGTGCCAGCAGTTTAGTAGCGGGAGGGCCAGATACGCAGTATTTT.

Ten or more counts support this clonotype. The rearrangement links TRBV11-2 to TRBJ2-2, with D possibly matching TRBD1 (6 bases). CDR3 length: 11 amino acids. V lost 7 bases to trimming and J lost 7 bases, with 7 bases between them. The germline V gene encodes CDR1 SGHAT and CDR2 FQNNGV. The CDR3 region is CASTTGGELFF. Here the CDR3 DNA reads TGTGCCAGCACGACAGGCGGGGAGCTGTTTTTT.